This T cell receptor beta chain was recovered during a study of T cell repertoires in cytomegalovirus infection. Findings of the study overall: Identification of carriers of CMV plus the relevant HLA was performed using cumulative public TCR beta family frequency.

TCRdb reprocessed the reads via MiXCR and lists one record per CDR3 protein. Of around 230,000 distinct CDR3 sequences listed, approximately 7% are singletons. Germline CDR1 reads LGHDT; CDR2 reads YNNKEL (reference sequence). The CDR3 loop spans 17 amino acids. Trimming removed 6 bases from V and 0 bases from J; junction bases left unmatched: 7. This clonotype was seen ten or more times. Its matching antigen is unknown. Specimen: PBMCs. The rearrangement uses TRBV3-1 and TRBJ2-6, with TRBD1 matching over 8 bases. This receptor was identified in a human donor in good health (CMV status not recorded). Some clones in this sample may be carry-over from other donors' samples. The CDR3: CASSFRTGLSGANVLTF. The CDR3 DNA reads as TGTGCCAGCAGTTTCCGGACAGGGCTCTCTGGGGCCAACGTCCTGACTTTC.